The 15 T cell receptor beta chains below were found in one sample sequenced in a study of blood T cells in healthy people across ages. Primers used in a second PCR of roughly 7 to 12 cycles were a sample-barcoded 5' primer and a J-beta primer mix. MiXCR was run by TCRdb on the 5' RACE reads, yielding one entry per CDR3 protein. The sample comprises around 1,800,000 distinct CDR3 sequences, approximately 39% of which are singletons, and more than 20% rests with the top ten. Sequenced: blood. These receptors all stem from a human donor in good health.

This chain connects TRBV7-2 to TRBJ2-5; D remains ambiguous. Germline V gene lookup returns CDR1 SGHTA and CDR2 FQGNSA. Trimming removed 4 bases from V and 5 bases from J, with 14 bases in between. The length of the CDR3 is 14 residues. The CDR3 protein is CASSSLGSFETQYF. DNA of the CDR3: TGTGCCAGCAGCTCCCTGGGTTCTTTTGAGACCCAGTACTTC.

The chain couples TRBV20-1 to TRBJ2-3; 7 bases are shared with TRBD2. J gave up 2 bases and V 4 bases, and 6 bases lay outside the gene matches. CDR1 is DFQATT, CDR2 SNEGSKA, per germline (reference sequence). The CDR3 length is 14 residues. CDR3 sequence (DNA): TGCAGTGCTAAGCAAGCGGGGTACACAGATACGCAGTATTTT. This gives the protein CSAKQAGYTDTQYF.

The CDR3 reads CASSFGHGNTEAFF. Written as DNA, the CDR3 is TGTGCCAGCAGCTTTGGACACGGGAACACTGAAGCTTTCTTT. The rearrangement joins TRBV7-8 to TRBJ1-1; a possible D gene is TRBD1 (5 bases). This CDR3 comprises 14 residues. From germline, CDR1 is SGHVS and CDR2 FQNEAQ. The germline V and J ends were trimmed by 3 bases and 1 base, with 9 bases remaining between them. Full variable domain (outside the CDR3, taken from reference TRBV7-8 and TRBJ1-1): GAGVSQSPRYKVAKRGQDVALRCDPISGHVSLFWYQQALGQGPEFLTYFQNEAQLDKSGLPSDRFFAERPEGSVSTLKIQRTQQEDSAVYLCASSFGHGNTEAFFGQGTRLTVV.

This clonotype was seen only once. V usage is TRBV28 and J usage is TRBJ2-1; D tentatively fits TRBD1 or TRBD2 (5 bases each). With 1 base removed from V and 11 bases from J, the gap between germline ends came to 12 bases. In germline, CDR1 is MDHEN, CDR2 SYDVKM. This CDR3 comprises 13 residues. The CDR3 spells CASSLSSPGQQFF. In DNA, the CDR3 is TGTGCCAGCAGTTTATCGTCACCGGGACAGCAGTTCTTC. The full variable domain, its missing parts supplied by reference TRBV28 and TRBJ2-1, is DVKVTQSSRYLVKRTGEKVFLECVQDMDHENMFWYRQDPGLGLRLIYFSYDVKMKEKGDIPEGYSVSREKKERFSLILESASTNQTSMYLCASSLSSPGQQFFGPGTRLTVL.

The DNA for the CDR3 is TGTGCCAGCAGTTCCCAGACAGGCCTCTATGGCTACACCTTC. The encoded protein is CASSSQTGLYGYTF. This chain uses TRBV12-3 or TRBV12-4 with TRBJ1-2; tentative D call: TRBD1 (6 bases). This CDR3 spans 14 amino acids. V dropped 4 bases and J dropped 4 bases, with 13 bases sitting between them.

The V gene is TRBV7-2, the J gene TRBJ1-2; TRBD1 is a possible D gene (6 bases). From germline, CDR1 is SGHTA and CDR2 FQGNSA. V was shortened by 1 base and J by 5 bases, with 14 bases between the two germline ends. CDR3 length: 15 amino acids. In DNA form, the CDR3 reads TGTGCCAGCAGCTTAGTCGCGGCAGGGGAGTATGGCTACACCTTC. Its translation is CASSLVAAGEYGYTF. Supplemented by reference TRBV7-2 and TRBJ1-2, the full variable domain reads GAGVSQSPSNKVTEKGKDVELRCDPISGHTALYWYRQSLGQGLEFLIYFQGNSAPDKSGLPSDRFSAERTGGSVSTLTIQRTQQEDSAVYLCASSLVAAGEYGYTFGSGTRLTVV.

This clonotype was detected once. The chain couples TRBV3-1 to TRBJ2-3; D is ambiguous. CDR1 and CDR2 from the germline V gene are LGHDT and YNNKEL (reference sequence). There are 14 residues in the CDR3. Trimming took off 1 base at V and 4 bases at J, with 9 bases between the two ends. DNA of the CDR3: TGTGCCAGCAGCCAAGGGTATTCCTCAGATACGCAGTATTTT. It translates to CASSQGYSSDTQYF.

In this sample, this clonotype turned up a few times. This sequence is one base from a far larger clone and is likely a read error. The chain couples TRBV12-3 or TRBV12-4 to TRBJ1-1; weak D call: TRBD1 (5 bases). CDR3 length: 13 residues. CDR3 nucleotides: TGTGCCAGCAGATTAGACAGGAACACTGAAGCTTTCTTT. This gives the protein CASRLDRNTEAFF.

Note on this clonotype: This CDR3 fails to terminate in the conserved phenylalanine or tryptophan, so it likely reflects a read error. V gene TRBV5-1 combines with J gene TRBJ2-3; D remains ambiguous. The V gene's germline CDR1 is SGHRS and CDR2 YFSETQ. The CDR3 extends over 17 amino acids. V was trimmed by 4 bases and J by 1 base, leaving 19 bases between them. The DNA for the CDR3 is TGCGCCAGCAGCCAGAACGGGCCCCGAGGCGGCACAGATACGCAGTATGTT. Its translation: CASSQNGPRGGTDTQYV.

The chain has TRBV2 and TRBJ2-3; a possible D gene is TRBD1 (6 bases). This CDR3 is built from 16 residues. The V end was cut by 0 bases, the J end by 4 bases, with 14 bases between. The germline CDR1 and CDR2 sequences are SNHLY and FYNNEI. The DNA for the CDR3 is TGTGCCAGCAGTGAAGCTGGGGGCAGGGCGGCAGATACGCAGTATTTT. Its protein is CASSEAGGRAADTQYF.

V gene TRBV7-9 combines with J gene TRBJ2-7; TRBD1 matches at 8 bases. The CDR3 is 16 amino acids. V gave up 5 bases and J gave up 3 bases; unmatched junction bases: 12. Germline V gene data show CDR1 as SEHNR and CDR2 as FQNEAQ (reference sequence). The CDR3 DNA is TGTGCCAGCAGCCCTACAGGGGGGACCATTTACTACGAGCAGTACTTC. Protein: CASSPTGGTIYYEQYF.

V is TRBV20-1 and J is TRBJ2-3; 7 bases map to TRBD2. Germline V CDR1 and CDR2: DFQATT, SNEGSKA (reference sequence). This CDR3 is built from 14 residues. Trimming at V came to 3 bases and at J to 5 bases, leaving 8 bases not matched to a gene. For the CDR3, the DNA is TGCAGTGCTAGTGGACGGGGGGAGGTAGATACGCAGTATTTT. The encoded protein is CSASGRGEVDTQYF.

The CDR3 spells CASSFSQASAYNEQFF. The CDR3 nucleotides read TGTGCCAGCAGCTTCTCCCAAGCGTCGGCCTACAATGAGCAGTTCTTC. V is TRBV11-3 and J is TRBJ2-1; D ambiguous. CDR3 length equals 16 residues. Germline loops: CDR1 SGHNT, CDR2 YENEEA. V was trimmed by 3 bases and J by 2 bases, leaving 14 bases between them.

In this sample, this clonotype turned up once. This chain connects TRBV5-1 to TRBJ1-1; 8 nucleotides line up with TRBD1. Trimming removed 3 bases from V and 8 bases from J; junction bases left unmatched: 9. The germline V gene has CDR1 SGHRS and CDR2 YFSETQ. This CDR3 is built from 14 residues. The CDR3 protein is CASSSTGDWAEAFF. The CDR3 DNA reads TGCGCCAGCAGCTCGACAGGGGATTGGGCAGAAGCTTTCTTT. The whole variable domain, filled in from reference TRBV5-1 and TRBJ1-1, reads KAGVTQTPRYLIKTRGQQVTLSCSPISGHRSVSWYQQTPGQGLQFLFEYFSETQRNKGNFPGRFSGRQFSNSRSEMNVSTLELGDSALYLCASSSTGDWAEAFFGQGTRLTVV.

At least ten counts were recorded for this clonotype. The chain uses TRBV11-2 and TRBJ2-7; 7 nucleotides line up with TRBD2. J gave up 3 bases and V 3 bases, and 5 bases lay outside the gene matches. Germline V gives CDR1 SGHAT, CDR2 FQNNGV. The length of the CDR3 is 14 residues. The CDR3 protein is CASSFSTSLYEQYF. CDR3 in DNA: TGTGCCAGCAGCTTCTCGACTAGCCTCTACGAGCAGTACTTC.